Listed below are T cell receptor beta chains from one sample, sequenced in a study of tumor-infiltrating lymphocytes in primary liver carcinoma. From the multiplex PCR reads, TCRdb called clonotypes with MiXCR, one entry per CDR3 protein. The table records approximately 330,000 distinct CDR3 sequences, around three fifths of them present only once. Sequenced: peripheral blood. The receptors were sampled from a man aged 35 to 55 with primary liver carcinoma and hepatitis B virus infection. CDR3s include the opening cysteine and the closing phenylalanine or tryptophan. A D gene is named only where the DNA matches it firmly. Size tells how often a clone was seen (once, few, many) or the class of an expanded clone, and some rows leave it out.

- | TRBJ1-1 | few | TRBV7-9 | CASSLEARQPEAFF | TGTGCCAGCAGCTTAGAGGCAAGACAGCCTGAAGCTTTCTTT
- | TRBJ1-2 | once | TRBV2 | CASRLGPDYGYTF | TGTGCCAGCAGGTTGGGCCCCGACTATGGCTACACCTTC
- | TRBJ2-5 | - | TRBV30 | CAWSNRGGNIQTQYF | TGTGCCTGGAGTAACCGAGGGGGTAACATACAGACCCAGTACTTC
TRBD1 | TRBJ1-3 | few | TRBV12-3/TRBV12-4 | CVSRDSLGNTIYF | TGTGTCAGCAGGGACAGTTTAGGAAACACCATATATTTT
- | TRBJ2-7 | - | TRBV6-2/TRBV6-3 | CASSRGARGSSYEQYF | TGTGCCAGCAGTAGGGGTGCGCGGGGAAGCTCCTACGAGCAGTACTTC
- | TRBJ2-7 | - | TRBV28 | CASNSIWGVYEQYF | TGTGCCAGCAATAGTATTTGGGGTGTCTACGAGCAGTACTTC
TRBD2 | TRBJ2-7 | - | TRBV11-3 | CVSSRGTSGLYEQYF | TGTGTCAGCAGCCGGGGGACTAGCGGGTTGTACGAGCAGTACTTC
- | TRBJ2-7 | once | TRBV6-1 | CASSEYWTPSCEQYF | TGTGCCAGCAGTGAATACTGGACACCATCCTGCGAGCAGTACTTC
- | TRBJ2-3 | - | TRBV10-3 | CAISESVLDTQYF | TGTGCCATCAGTGAGTCCGTTTTAGATACGCAGTATTTT
TRBD2 | TRBJ2-2 | once | TRBV19 | CASSIIDGRDTGELFF | TGTGCCAGTAGTATAATCGACGGGAGGGACACCGGGGAGCTGTTTTTT
TRBD1 | TRBJ1-1 | few | TRBV5-5 | CASSNGTGKAFF | TGTGCCAGCAGCAACGGGACAGGGAAAGCTTTCTTT
TRBD1 | TRBJ1-5 | many | TRBV6-2/TRBV6-3 | CASSPRTGADYSNQPQHF | TGTGCCAGCAGTCCAAGGACAGGAGCGGATTATAGCAATCAGCCCCAGCATTTT
TRBD2 | TRBJ2-7 | many | TRBV29-1 | CSVESPSGSGEQYF | TGCAGCGTTGAATCTCCTAGCGGGAGTGGGGAGCAGTACTTC
- | TRBJ2-3 | once | TRBV11-1 | CASSLNRGEGTDTQYF | TGTGCCAGCAGCCTCAACCGTGGAGAGGGCACAGATACACAGTATTTT
TRBD2 | TRBJ2-2 | once | TRBV6-7 | CASSYVFRTSGGNGELFF | TGTGCCAGCAGTTACGTCTTTAGGACTAGCGGGGGAAACGGGGAGCTGTTTTTT
- | TRBJ1-5 | many | TRBV4-2 | CASSQEPGVSNQPQHF | TGTGCCAGCAGCCAAGAGCCCGGAGTTAGCAATCAGCCCCAGCATTTT
TRBD2 | TRBJ2-1 | - | TRBV7-8 | CASSFSGTSYNEQFF | TGTGCCAGCAGCTTTAGCGGGACGTCCTACAATGAGCAGTTCTTC
- | TRBJ2-1 | - | TRBV5-6 | CASSLGGSLSTYNEQSF | TGTGCCAGCAGCTTGGGCGGCAGCTTGAGCACCTACAATGAGCAGTCCTTC
- | TRBJ1-2 | many | TRBV10-3 | CAISEPYKGGLEVYTF | TGTGCCATCAGTGAGCCCTACAAAGGAGGGCTAGAGGTCTACACCTTC
- | TRBJ2-3 | - | TRBV6-6 | CASSYSPGPDLTDTQYF | TGTGCCAGCAGTTACAGCCCTGGGCCCGACCTCACAGATACGCAGTATTTT
- | TRBJ1-3 | - | TRBV29-1 | CSVSGTESSGSTIYF | TGCAGCGTCTCGGGGACGGAAAGCTCTGGAAGCACCATATATTTT
- | TRBJ1-1 | - | TRBV28 | CASRNGRFGAFF | TGTGCCAGCAGAAACGGGCGTTTTGGAGCTTTCTTT
- | TRBJ2-7 | - | TRBV11-2 | CARSLLGLLGYEQYF | TGTGCCAGGAGCTTGCTCGGGTTGCTCGGCTACGAGCAGTACTTC
- | TRBJ2-2 | - | TRBV7-2 | CASSFFSSNTGELFF | TGTGCCAGCAGCTTCTTTAGCAGCAACACCGGGGAGCTGTTTTTT
- | TRBJ1-2 | - | TRBV14 | CASSQQGAVYGYTF | TGTGCCAGCAGCCAACAGGGTGCGGTATATGGCTACACCTTC
TRBD1 | TRBJ1-1 | few | TRBV5-1 | CASSRGQGARMDEAFF | TGCGCCAGTAGCAGGGGACAGGGAGCACGAATGGATGAAGCTTTCTTT
- | TRBJ1-1 | many | TRBV12-3/TRBV12-4 | CASSLGQSGEAFF | TGTGCCAGCAGTTTAGGTCAGTCGGGGGAAGCTTTCTTT
TRBD2 | TRBJ2-3 | - | TRBV29-1 | CDIEASGTDTDTQYF | TGCGACATTGAGGCTAGCGGAACAGACACAGATACGCAGTATTTT
TRBD2 | TRBJ2-3 | - | TRBV12-3/TRBV12-4 | CASSFGRDTEYF | TGTGCCAGCAGTTTTGGGAGGGATACGGAGTATTTT
TRBD1 | TRBJ2-7 | many | TRBV10-3 | CAISVGGFGYEQYF | TGTGCCATCAGTGTAGGGGGCTTCGGCTACGAGCAGTACTTC
- | TRBJ2-1 | - | TRBV7-9 | CASSSSISYNEQFF | TGTGCCAGCAGCTCATCAATCTCCTACAATGAGCAGTTCTTC
- | TRBJ1-1 | many | TRBV11-2 | CASSPDARLNTEAFF | TGTGCCAGCAGCCCGGACGCACGACTAAACACTGAAGCTTTCTTT
- | TRBJ2-1 | many | TRBV6-1 | CASEGRLSSYNEQFF | TGTGCCAGCGAGGGACGCCTCAGCTCCTACAATGAGCAGTTCTTC
- | TRBJ2-3 | few | TRBV5-4 | CASSLRGPDTQYF | TGTGCCAGCAGCTTACGGGGACCAGATACGCAGTATTTT
- | TRBJ1-3 | - | TRBV28 | CACSPATGSAGNTIYF | TGTGCCTGCAGCCCCGCGACAGGTTCGGCTGGAAACACCATATATTTT
TRBD2 | TRBJ2-3 | once | TRBV11-2 | CASSLFPGLAGLIDTQYF | TGTGCCAGCAGCTTGTTCCCGGGACTAGCGGGATTGATAGATACGCAGTATTTT
TRBD1 | TRBJ2-5 | many | TRBV6-1 | CASSHPGRDRVQETQYF | TGTGCCAGCAGTCATCCCGGCCGGGACAGGGTGCAAGAGACCCAGTACTTC
TRBD2 | TRBJ2-7 | - | TRBV4-2 | CASSQVGLTGGQGQYF | TGTGCCAGCAGCCAAGTGGGACTAACGGGAGGGCAAGGGCAGTACTTC
- | TRBJ2-7 | many | TRBV4-2 | CASSQDMTAFYEQYF | TGTGCCAGCAGCCAAGATATGACAGCGTTCTACGAGCAGTACTTC
- | TRBJ1-2 | - | TRBV7-9 | CASSFQPEGGYTF | TGTGCCAGCAGCTTTCAGCCCGAGGGTGGCTACACCTTC
TRBD1 | TRBJ2-3 | - | TRBV5-1 | CASSYGQGADTQYF | TGCGCCAGCAGCTATGGACAGGGGGCAGATACGCAGTATTTT
- | TRBJ2-5 | - | TRBV11-2 | CANSPPDGLHETQYF | TGTGCCAACAGCCCACCGGACGGGTTGCACGAGACCCAGTACTTC
- | TRBJ2-1 | many | TRBV11-3 | CASSLDGAGTGHNEQFF | TGTGCCAGCAGCTTAGATGGTGCAGGGACGGGCCACAATGAGCAGTTCTTC
- | TRBJ2-7 | many | TRBV11-2 | CASSLGTPYLEQYF | TGTGCCAGCAGCTTAGGGACCCCATACCTCGAGCAGTACTTC
- | TRBJ2-1 | - | TRBV11-2 | CASSLRDNSYNERFF | TGTGCCAGCAGCCTCCGGGACAACTCCTACAATGAGCGGTTCTTC
TRBD1 | TRBJ1-2 | few | TRBV10-3 | CAILSGTGGNYGYTF | TGTGCCATCTTGTCGGGGACAGGGGGAAACTATGGCTACACCTTC
TRBD1 | TRBJ1-5 | few | TRBV12-3/TRBV12-4 | CASSPRGGQGVGFNQPQHF | TGTGCCAGCAGTCCTCGGGGGGGACAGGGGGTTGGCTTTAATCAGCCCCAGCATTTT
- | TRBJ1-5 | many | TRBV5-6 | CASSMGDGLNQPQHF | TGTGCCAGCAGCATGGGAGACGGTCTTAATCAGCCCCAGCATTTT
- | TRBJ1-1 | many | TRBV2 | CASRISLLNTEAFF | TGTGCCAGCAGAATCAGCCTCTTGAACACTGAAGCTTTCTTT
- | TRBJ2-7 | once | TRBV10-3 | CAISEIAEGDQYF | TGTGCCATCAGTGAGATAGCGGAAGGGGACCAGTACTTC
- | TRBJ2-1 | - | TRBV30 | CAGQEVSYNKQFF | TGTGCCGGCCAGGAGGTTTCGTACAATAAGCAGTTCTTC
TRBD2 | TRBJ2-3 | - | TRBV28 | CASRGRASGRADDTQYF | TGTGCCAGCAGAGGCCGGGCTAGCGGGAGGGCGGATGATACGCAGTATTTT
- | TRBJ2-3 | many | TRBV11-2 | CASSPWGLQGRADTQYF | TGTGCCAGCAGCCCCTGGGGGTTGCAGGGGCGGGCAGATACGCAGTATTTT
TRBD2 | TRBJ2-7 | - | TRBV5-6 | CASSSRLAGTYEQYF | TGTGCCAGCAGCTCCAGACTAGCGGGTACCTACGAGCAGTACTTC
TRBD1 | TRBJ1-3 | many | TRBV6-5 | CASSYTPRSRGTGNTIYF | TGTGCCAGCAGTTATACCCCGAGAAGCAGGGGGACTGGAAACACCATATATTTT
TRBD1 | TRBJ1-4 | - | TRBV6-2/TRBV6-3 | CASSYTGTGEEKLFF | TGTGCCAGCAGTTATACCGGGACAGGGGAGGAAAAACTGTTTTTT
TRBD2 | TRBJ2-1 | - | TRBV11-2 | CASSLVSSGVDQFF | TGTGCCAGCAGCTTAGTATCTAGCGGTGTTGATCAGTTCTTC
TRBD2 | TRBJ2-7 | many | TRBV10-3 | CAISRTSGRASSYEQYF | TGTGCCATCAGTAGGACTAGCGGGAGGGCTAGCTCCTACGAGCAGTACTTC
- | TRBJ2-7 | - | TRBV29-1 | CIVDGVTYEQYF | TGCATCGTTGATGGCGTAACCTACGAGCAGTACTTC